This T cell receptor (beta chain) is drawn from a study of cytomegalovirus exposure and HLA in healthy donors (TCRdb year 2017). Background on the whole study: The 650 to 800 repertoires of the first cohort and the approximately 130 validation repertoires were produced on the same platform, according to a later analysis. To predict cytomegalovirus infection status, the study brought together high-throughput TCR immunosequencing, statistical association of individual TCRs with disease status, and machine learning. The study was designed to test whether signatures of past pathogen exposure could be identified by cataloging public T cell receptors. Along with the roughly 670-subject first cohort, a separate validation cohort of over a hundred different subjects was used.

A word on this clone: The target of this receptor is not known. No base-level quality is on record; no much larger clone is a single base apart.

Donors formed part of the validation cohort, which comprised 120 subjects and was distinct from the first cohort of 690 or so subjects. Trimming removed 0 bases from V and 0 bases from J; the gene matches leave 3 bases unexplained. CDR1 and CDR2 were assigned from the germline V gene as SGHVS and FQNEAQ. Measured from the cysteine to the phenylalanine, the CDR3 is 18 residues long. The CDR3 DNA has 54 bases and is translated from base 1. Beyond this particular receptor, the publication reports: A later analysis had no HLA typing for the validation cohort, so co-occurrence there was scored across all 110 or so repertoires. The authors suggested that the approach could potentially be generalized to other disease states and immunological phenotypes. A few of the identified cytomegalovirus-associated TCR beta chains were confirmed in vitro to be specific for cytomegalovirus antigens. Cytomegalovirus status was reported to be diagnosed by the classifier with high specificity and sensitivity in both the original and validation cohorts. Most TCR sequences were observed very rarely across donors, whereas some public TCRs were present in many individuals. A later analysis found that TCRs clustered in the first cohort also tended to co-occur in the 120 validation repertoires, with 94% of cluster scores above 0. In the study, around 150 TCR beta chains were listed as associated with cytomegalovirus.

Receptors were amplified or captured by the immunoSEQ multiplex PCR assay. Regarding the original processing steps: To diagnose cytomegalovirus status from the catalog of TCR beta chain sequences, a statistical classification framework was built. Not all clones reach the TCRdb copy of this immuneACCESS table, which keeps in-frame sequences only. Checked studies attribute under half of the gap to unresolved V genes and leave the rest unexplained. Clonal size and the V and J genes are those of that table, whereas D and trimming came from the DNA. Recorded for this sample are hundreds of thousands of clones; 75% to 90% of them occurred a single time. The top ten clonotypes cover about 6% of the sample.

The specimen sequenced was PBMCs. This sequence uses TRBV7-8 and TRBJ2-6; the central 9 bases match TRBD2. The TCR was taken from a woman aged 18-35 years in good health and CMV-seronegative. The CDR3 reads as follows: CASSLALAGYSGANVLTF. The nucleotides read TGTGCCAGCAGCTTAGCTCTAGCGGGATACTCTGGGGCCAACGTCCTGACTTTC.